This T cell receptor beta chain was found in a study of identical twins. Study-level results: Among beta out-of-frame sequences, excess sharing between twins appeared weaker. Fewer insertions marked abundant cord blood beta clonotypes; young adult naive trended weakly, memory not at all.

The CDR3 consists of 14 residues. CDR1 is SGHRS, CDR2 YFSETQ, per germline. A universal primer site was added by template switching, and unique molecular identifiers were carried by the cDNA. TCRdb analysed the 5' RACE reads with MiXCR anew, one entry per CDR3 protein. This sample has 500,000 to 700,000 distinct CDR3 sequences, with about 7.6% found just once. This clonotype has ten or more counts. The antigen remains undetermined. These same records also appear under a second study, on yellow fever vaccine responses in identical twins. That source adds: Twins' vaccine T cell response reportedly seemed partly convergent, partly personalized.

The chain couples TRBV5-1 to TRBJ2-2; tentatively, D is TRBD2 (6 bases). Sequencing was carried out using PBMCs. The TCR was taken from a woman aged 18-35 years in good health. The DNA for the CDR3 is TGCGCTTCCAGAAGCGGGTCGAACACCGGGGAGCTGTTTTTT. This gives the protein CASRSGSNTGELFF.